This T cell receptor (beta chain) was found in a study of T cell responses to AZD1222 COVID-19 vaccine (dated by TCRdb to about 2021). Turning to the overall study: A total of over 230 trial participants underwent TCR sequencing, of whom some 210 received two doses of AZD1222 and about 26 received two doses of the MenACWY control vaccine. Trial participants were enrolled by age into subgroups of 18-55, 56-69 and 70-plus years, and roughly 150, 30 and 60 TCR-sequenced participants, respectively, were included in these subgroups. Paper-wide results and their limitations: The vaccine-associated CD4 TCRs covered the entire spike protein, and the dominant responses fell in regions 160-218 and 743-854. After two AZD1222 doses, both the breadth and the depth of spike-specific TCRs were significantly higher than at day 0 and than in MenACWY recipients. Conclusions about previously exposed vaccinees are limited, since just six or seven AZD1222 recipients were seropositive for SARS-CoV-2 at baseline. No day 14 peak-response samples were available, so repertoires were characterized only after the peak T cell response. Reportedly, close to half of the unique spike-specific TCRs recognized epitopes lying outside the regions that are mutated in the B.1.351 and B.1.1.7 variants. Most participants were white British and females outnumbered males, and the authors suggested that clonal diversity may have been underestimated. In the small 56-69-year group, the increase in depth fell short of significance, most likely because of low power.

The CDR3 runs 17 residues from the cysteine to the phenylalanine. The only DNA kept is the CDR3, 51 bases in frame from the first base. V is cut back by 1 base and J by 8 bases, with 12 bases in the junction unmatched. The CDR1 and CDR2 encoded by the germline V gene are MDHEN and SYDVKM. The time point label corresponds to: baseline before first vaccination. In the paper's terms, the treatment or condition label means: meningococcal conjugate vaccine given as trial control. Samples from vaccinated people were obtained from the UK trials COV001 and COV002, which included a single-blind randomized controlled phase 2/3 trial of AZD1222 (ChAdOx1 nCoV-19) in healthy adults. Trial participant PBMC samples were collected at day 0 and day 28 after the second dose for TCRbeta chain sequencing. The CDR3 regions of human TCRbeta chains were analyzed by immunosequencing. On the study's bioinformatics: TCRs in the repertoires were matched against a reference library of SARS-CoV-2-specific TCRs that had been generated with the MIRA antigen-specificity platform. Breadth was defined as the fraction of unique TCRs that were SARS-CoV-2-associated. Depth was defined as the fraction of total T cells that were SARS-CoV-2-associated. Using the MIRA data, every spike-specific TCR was mapped to the spike region that the TCR reacted to and assigned to either a CD4 or a CD8 class. Log10-transformed breadth and depth values were compared by one-way ANOVA with Sidak's multiple comparisons tests. TCRdb took this table from immuneACCESS and kept in-frame rearrangements with V and J called. Such tables lack part of the clones; where checked against another copy, unresolved V genes explain under half of the gap, and the rest is unexplained. The V and J calls and clone size were taken over from that table, and D and trimming were inferred from the DNA. The sample profile shows 100,000 to 150,000 clones; 90% of them were found once. The top ten hold 4.4% of the sample.

Notes on this clone: Its specific antigen is unknown. The input lacks base qualities; no much larger clone sits a single base away.

This clonotype was obtained from an adult in good health. The rearranged chain carries TRBV28 and TRBJ1-4; 8 bases in between match TRBD1. The material sequenced was peripheral blood, taken on day 0 of MenACWY control vaccination. The bases are TGTGCCAGCAGTTTATTCAGGGCAGGGGGCGTAGCGGAAAAACTGTTTTTT. Translation gives CASSLFRAGGVAEKLFF.